The clone carrying this TCR beta chain was picked up many times. Antigen specificity is unknown. Since a much larger clone is just one base distant, this may be a read error. The TCR beta CDR3 regions underwent amplification using RNA transcripts as the source. Using the HTBI primer set, a first-round RT-PCR was run on the TCR CDR3. MiXCR was run by TCRdb on the multiplex PCR reads, yielding one entry per CDR3 protein. The sample carries around 200,000 distinct CDR3 sequences, over 15% recorded once. The data stem from a study of T cells in Graves' hyperthyroidism and ophthalmopathy. Notes on the study in general: Most clonotypes expanded in thyroid above 0.001 were likewise present in blood.

Germline V lookup: CDR1 LNHNV, CDR2 YYDKDF (reference sequence). The CDR3 covers 18 residues. The genes are TRBV15 and TRBJ1-1, with D maybe TRBD1 (6 bases). The TCR sequence derives from a woman in her forties or fifties with Graves' hyperthyroidism. Material for sequencing was blood. CDR3 sequence (DNA): TGTGTCACCAGCATTTCCCAGGGGTTAGTCTCTATGAACACTGAAGCTTTCTTT. It specifies CVTSISQGLVSMNTEAFF. Filled out from reference TRBV15 and TRBJ1-1, the complete variable domain reads DAMVIQNPRYQVTQFGKPVTLSCSQTLNHNVMYWYQQKSSQAPKLLFHYYDKDFNNEADTPDNFQSRRPNTSFCFLDIRSPGLGDTAMYLCVTSISQGLVSMNTEAFFGQGTRLTVV.